This is a list of T cell receptor beta chains from one sample in a study of human T cells and chemical hapten exposure. MiXCR, applied by TCRdb to the 5' RACE reads, yields one record per CDR3 protein. The sample lists over 70,000 distinct CDR3 sequences, approximately 16% occurring once. Source of these receptors: a female donor in good health. Each CDR3 is given with its conserved first and last residue. Each record gives: D gene, V gene, clone size, J gene, CDR3 protein, CDR3 DNA. D genes are given only for firm matches. Clone size is not always given. Where it is, it says once, few, many or a class for expanded clones.

>NA|TRBV20-1|NA|TRBJ1-5
CSARALEAGDHQPQHF
TGCAGTGCTAGAGCTCTGGAGGCGGGGGATCATCAGCCCCAGCATTTT
>NA|TRBV6-2/TRBV6-3|NA|TRBJ1-2
CASTPDSVYGYTF
TGTGCCAGCACCCCCGACAGCGTTTATGGCTACACCTTC
>NA|TRBV6-1|few|TRBJ1-2
CASSARQHYGYTF
TGTGCCAGCAGCGCTAGACAGCACTATGGCTACACCTTC
>NA|TRBV7-8|NA|TRBJ1-2
CASSLRDRSLFNYGYTF
TGTGCCAGCAGTCTTCGTGACAGGAGTCTGTTTAACTATGGCTACACCTTC
>NA|TRBV12-2|NA|TRBJ2-2
CASRISGRARTGELFF
TGTGCAAGTCGCATTAGCGGGAGGGCCCGAACCGGGGAGCTGTTTTTT
>TRBD1|TRBV9|NA|TRBJ2-5
CASSADRGQETQYF
TGTGCCAGCAGCGCTGACAGGGGCCAAGAGACCCAGTACTTC
>NA|TRBV29-1|NA|TRBJ2-3
CSAPGLNTDTQYF
TGCAGCGCGCCGGGGCTAAACACAGATACGCAGTATTTT
>NA|TRBV7-9|NA|TRBJ2-7
CASSLGLLDEQYF
TGTGCCAGCAGCCTTGGACTACTAGACGAGCAGTACTTC
>NA|TRBV7-9|NA|TRBJ2-1
CASEGGSYNEQFF
TGTGCCTCCGAGGGGGGCTCCTACAATGAGCAGTTCTTC
>NA|TRBV6-2/TRBV6-3|NA|TRBJ1-2
CASSPWREGGGYTF
TGTGCCAGCAGCCCCTGGAGGGAAGGAGGAGGCTACACCTTC
>TRBD1|TRBV5-4|few|TRBJ2-7
CASSRTGSYEQYF
TGTGCCAGCAGCCGGACAGGGTCCTACGAGCAGTACTTC
>NA|TRBV2|few|TRBJ2-7
CASSEGSGVPLVSYEQYF
TGTGCCAGCAGTGAAGGTAGCGGAGTCCCTTTAGTCTCCTACGAGCAGTACTTC
>TRBD1|TRBV11-2|NA|TRBJ1-4
CASSLDRGQGYEKLFF
TGTGCCAGCAGCTTAGATCGAGGACAGGGCTATGAAAAACTGTTTTTT
>NA|TRBV6-2/TRBV6-3|many|TRBJ2-1
CASSRPIWERSTYNEQFF
TGTGCCAGCAGTCGTCCAATTTGGGAGAGATCAACGTACAATGAGCAGTTCTTC
>TRBD2|TRBV27|NA|TRBJ2-7
CATMVGRGSYEQYF
TGTGCCACCATGGTGGGGCGGGGGTCCTACGAGCAGTACTTC
>NA|TRBV20-1|NA|TRBJ2-5
CSARDYSGETQYF
TGCAGTGCTAGAGATTATAGCGGTGAAACCCAGTACTTC
>TRBD1|TRBV6-5|once|TRBJ1-6
CASSLRGQGHYNSPLHF
TGTGCCAGCAGCCTTAGGGGGCAGGGGCACTATAATTCACCCCTCCACTTT
>NA|TRBV5-1|NA|TRBJ2-3
CASSLGRSEGTDTQYF
TGCGCCAGCAGCTTGGGGCGGTCGGAGGGGACAGATACGCAGTATTTT
>TRBD1|TRBV7-9|NA|TRBJ2-1
CASSLGALQGTKVNEQFF
TGTGCCAGCAGCTTAGGCGCCCTACAGGGGACAAAAGTTAATGAGCAGTTCTTC
>NA|TRBV2|NA|TRBJ1-6
CASSDQGLTPLHF
TGTGCCAGCAGTGATCAGGGCTTGACACCCCTCCACTTT
>NA|TRBV28|NA|TRBJ1-1
CASSLLQGSGTEAFF
TGTGCCAGCAGTTTACTACAGGGATCAGGCACTGAAGCTTTCTTT
>TRBD1|TRBV29-1|NA|TRBJ2-1
CSVVDPGQGVLNEQFF
TGCAGCGTTGTGGATCCGGGACAGGGGGTTTTAAATGAGCAGTTCTTC
>TRBD2|TRBV12-3/TRBV12-4|NA|TRBJ2-3
CASSLLAGSKFADTQYF
TGTGCCAGCAGTTTACTAGCGGGTAGTAAGTTTGCAGATACGCAGTATTTT
>TRBD2|TRBV20-1|few|TRBJ2-3
CSASSPSGGAGDTQYF
TGCAGTGCTAGCTCCCCTAGCGGGGGGGCCGGAGATACGCAGTATTTT
>NA|TRBV12-3/TRBV12-4|NA|TRBJ1-2
CASSLSTGLYGYTF
TGTGCCAGCAGTTTATCTACAGGGCTCTATGGCTACACCTTC
>TRBD2|TRBV30|few|TRBJ2-3
CAWSVTSGGAYTQYF
TGTGCCTGGAGTGTAACTAGCGGGGGGGCATATACGCAGTATTTT
>NA|TRBV7-6|NA|TRBJ1-2
CASSLDQGNYGYTF
TGTGCCAGCAGCTTAGACCAGGGGAACTATGGCTACACCTTC
>NA|TRBV27|few|TRBJ1-4
CASSQTGINEKLFF
TGTGCCAGCAGTCAAACCGGGATTAATGAAAAACTGTTTTTT
>TRBD1|TRBV12-3/TRBV12-4|few|TRBJ1-2
CASSLPGGYGYTF
TGTGCCAGCAGTTTACCAGGGGGCTATGGCTACACCTTC
>NA|TRBV14|few|TRBJ2-1
CASSQDRVRKQFF
TGTGCCAGCAGCCAAGATCGAGTGCGGAAGCAGTTCTTC
>TRBD1|TRBV20-1|NA|TRBJ2-1
CSAREDRDNEQFF
TGCAGTGCTAGAGAGGACAGGGACAATGAGCAGTTCTTC
>TRBD2|TRBV7-2|many|TRBJ2-3
CASSLTFSGRAGDTQYF
TGTGCCAGCAGCTTAACCTTTAGCGGGAGGGCCGGGGATACGCAGTATTTT
>NA|TRBV7-2|NA|TRBJ2-7
CASSLSGTPSYEQYF
TGTGCCAGCAGCTTATCCGGGACACCCTCTTACGAGCAGTACTTC
>NA|TRBV28|NA|TRBJ1-1
CASSFNGLRNTEAFF
TGTGCCAGCAGTTTTAACGGACTGAGGAACACTGAAGCTTTCTTT
>TRBD1|TRBV6-1|NA|TRBJ1-5
CASSVDRGDQPQHF
TGTGCCAGCAGTGTCGACAGGGGGGATCAGCCCCAGCATTTT
>TRBD2|TRBV10-1|NA|TRBJ2-3
CASSESFPSGRITDTQYF
TGCGCCAGCAGTGAGTCCTTTCCTAGCGGGAGGATCACAGATACGCAGTATTTT
>TRBD1|TRBV29-1|few|TRBJ1-1
CSVSSDREFEAFF
TGCAGCGTTTCCTCGGACAGGGAATTTGAAGCTTTCTTT
>TRBD1|TRBV11-2|many|TRBJ2-3
CASSLIPRRDRGLADTQYF
TGTGCCAGCAGCTTAATCCCCCGCCGGGACAGGGGGCTTGCAGATACGCAGTATTTT
>TRBD2|TRBV6-2/TRBV6-3|NA|TRBJ2-7
CASRPLAGTYEQYF
TGTGCCAGCAGGCCATTAGCGGGAACTTACGAGCAGTACTTC
>NA|TRBV29-1|NA|TRBJ2-3
CSVRRGLADTQYF
TGCAGCGTTCGAAGGGGGTTGGCAGATACGCAGTATTTT
>TRBD2|TRBV12-3/TRBV12-4|NA|TRBJ2-1
CASSRGLAGEQFF
TGTGCCAGCAGTCGGGGACTAGCGGGAGAGCAGTTCTTC
>NA|TRBV28|few|TRBJ1-6
CASSTDRFPLHF
TGTGCCAGCAGTACCGACCGCTTTCCCCTCCACTTT
>NA|TRBV14|NA|TRBJ2-1
CASSQAGGNEQFF
TGTGCCAGCAGCCAAGCAGGCGGGAATGAGCAGTTCTTC
>TRBD2|TRBV29-1|NA|TRBJ2-3
CSVTGTSGRPSTDTQYF
TGCAGCGTGACAGGGACTAGCGGGCGACCGAGCACAGATACGCAGTATTTT
>NA|TRBV27|many|TRBJ1-2
CASSLGRNYGYTF
TGTGCCAGCAGTTTAGGGCGGAACTATGGCTACACCTTC
>NA|TRBV12-3/TRBV12-4|NA|TRBJ1-2
CASSSTGNYGYTF
TGTGCCAGCAGCTCCACAGGGAACTATGGCTACACCTTC
>TRBD2|TRBV20-1|NA|TRBJ2-3
CSARISGGTDTQYF
TGCAGTGCTAGGATAAGCGGGGGCACAGATACGCAGTATTTT